Below, one T cell receptor beta chain is given with its context. A much more abundant neighbour one base away suggests this may be a read error. This sample was taken from a study of blood T cells in healthy people across ages. About the study: There was about one barcoded beta molecule captured by template switching per two T cells.

The use of a sample-barcoded 5' primer and a J-beta primer mix characterized a second PCR of about 7 to 12 cycles. TCRdb reanalysed the 5' RACE reads using MiXCR and keeps one entry per CDR3 protein. The data show hundreds of thousands of distinct CDR3 sequences, approximately 31% seen once. Germline values: CDR1 SGDLS, CDR2 YYNGEE. There are 15 residues in the CDR3. Sequenced material: blood. The clonotype was recovered from a woman of 80 years or more in good health. The chain couples TRBV9 to TRBJ2-1; 8 nucleotides agree with TRBD2. The DNA end is a closer match to TRBJ2-7, so the J assignment may be wrong. This CDR3 is CASSGAGVGYNEQYF. The CDR3 nucleotides read TGTGCCAGCAGCGGAGCGGGGGTAGGCTACAATGAGCAGTACTTC.